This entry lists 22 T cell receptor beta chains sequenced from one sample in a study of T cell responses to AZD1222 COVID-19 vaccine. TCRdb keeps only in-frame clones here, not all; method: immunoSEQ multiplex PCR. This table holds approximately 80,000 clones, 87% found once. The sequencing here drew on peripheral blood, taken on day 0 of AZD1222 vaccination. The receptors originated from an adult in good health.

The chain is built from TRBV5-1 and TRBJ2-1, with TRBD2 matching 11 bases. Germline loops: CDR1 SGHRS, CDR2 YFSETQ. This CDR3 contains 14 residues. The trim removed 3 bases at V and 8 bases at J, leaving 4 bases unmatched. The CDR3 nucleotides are TGCGCCAGCAGCTCCGGGACTAGCGGAGATGAGCAGTTCTTC. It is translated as CASSSGTSGDEQFF.

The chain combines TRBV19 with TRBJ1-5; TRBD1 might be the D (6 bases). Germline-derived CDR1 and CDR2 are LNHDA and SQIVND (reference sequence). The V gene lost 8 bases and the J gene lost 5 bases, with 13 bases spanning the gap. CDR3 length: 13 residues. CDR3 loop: CASADRRDQPQHF. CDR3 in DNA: TGTGCCAGTGCCGACAGGAGGGATCAGCCCCAGCATTTT.

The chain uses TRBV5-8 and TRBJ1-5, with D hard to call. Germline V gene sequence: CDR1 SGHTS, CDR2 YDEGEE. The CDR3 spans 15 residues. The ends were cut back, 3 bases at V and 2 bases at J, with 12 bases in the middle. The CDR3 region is CASSSRVRGNQPQHF. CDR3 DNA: TGTGCCAGCAGCTCCCGGGTCCGGGGCAATCAGCCCCAGCATTTT.

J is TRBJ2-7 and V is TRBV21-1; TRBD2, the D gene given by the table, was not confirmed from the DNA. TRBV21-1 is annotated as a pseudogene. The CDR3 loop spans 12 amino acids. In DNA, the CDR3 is TGTGCCAGCAGCACTAGCCTGTACGAGCAGTACTTC. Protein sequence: CASSTSLYEQYF.

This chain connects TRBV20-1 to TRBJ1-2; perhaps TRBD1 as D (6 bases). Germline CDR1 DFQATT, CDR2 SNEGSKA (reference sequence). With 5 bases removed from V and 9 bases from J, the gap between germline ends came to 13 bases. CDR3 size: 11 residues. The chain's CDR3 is CSAGGRGSYTF. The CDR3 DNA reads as TGCAGTGCTGGGGGCAGGGGTAGCTACACCTTC.

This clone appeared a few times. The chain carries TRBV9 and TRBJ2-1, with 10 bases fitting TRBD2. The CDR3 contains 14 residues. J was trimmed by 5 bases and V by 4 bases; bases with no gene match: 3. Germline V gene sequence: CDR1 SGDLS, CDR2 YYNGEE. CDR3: CASSRTSGNNEQFF. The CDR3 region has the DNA TGTGCCAGCAGCCGGACTAGCGGTAACAATGAGCAGTTCTTC. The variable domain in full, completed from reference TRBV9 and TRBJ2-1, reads DSGVTQTPKHLITATGQRVTLRCSPRSGDLSVYWYQQSLDQGLQFLIQYYNGEERAKGNILERFSAQQFPDLHSELNLSSLELGDSALYFCASSRTSGNNEQFFGPGTRLTVL.

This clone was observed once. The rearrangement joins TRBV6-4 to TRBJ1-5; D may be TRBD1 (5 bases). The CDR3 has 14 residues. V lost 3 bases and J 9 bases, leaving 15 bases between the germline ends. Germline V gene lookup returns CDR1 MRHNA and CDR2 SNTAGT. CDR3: CASSEGEGIGPQHF. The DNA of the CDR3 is TGTGCCAGCAGTGAGGGGGAGGGGATAGGGCCCCAGCATTTT.

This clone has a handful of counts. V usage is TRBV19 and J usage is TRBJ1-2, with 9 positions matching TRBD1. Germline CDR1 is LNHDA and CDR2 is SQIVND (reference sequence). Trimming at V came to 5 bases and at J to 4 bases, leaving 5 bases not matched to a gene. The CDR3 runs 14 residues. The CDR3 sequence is CASSQDRGAYGYTF. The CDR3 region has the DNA TGTGCCAGTAGTCAGGACAGGGGAGCCTATGGCTACACCTTC.

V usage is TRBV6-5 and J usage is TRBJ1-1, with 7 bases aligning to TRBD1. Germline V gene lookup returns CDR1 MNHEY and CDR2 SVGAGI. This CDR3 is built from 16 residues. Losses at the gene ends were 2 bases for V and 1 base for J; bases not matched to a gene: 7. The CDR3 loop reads CASSYGTVPENTEAFF. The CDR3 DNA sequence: TGTGCCAGCAGTTACGGGACAGTCCCCGAGAACACTGAAGCTTTCTTT.

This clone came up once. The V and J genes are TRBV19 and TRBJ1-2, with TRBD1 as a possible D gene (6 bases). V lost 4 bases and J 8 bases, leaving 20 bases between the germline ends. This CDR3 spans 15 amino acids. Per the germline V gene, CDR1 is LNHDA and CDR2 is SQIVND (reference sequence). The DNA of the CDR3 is TGTGCCAGTAGTACCCGGGACACAGGAGAAGGGGGCTACACCTTC. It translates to CASSTRDTGEGGYTF.

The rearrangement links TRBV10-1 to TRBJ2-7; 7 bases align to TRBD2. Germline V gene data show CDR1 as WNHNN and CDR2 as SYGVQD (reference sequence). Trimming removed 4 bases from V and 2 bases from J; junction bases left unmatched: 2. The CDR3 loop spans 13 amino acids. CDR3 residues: CASSASGTYEQYF. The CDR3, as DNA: TGCGCCAGCAGTGCGAGCGGGACCTACGAGCAGTACTTC.

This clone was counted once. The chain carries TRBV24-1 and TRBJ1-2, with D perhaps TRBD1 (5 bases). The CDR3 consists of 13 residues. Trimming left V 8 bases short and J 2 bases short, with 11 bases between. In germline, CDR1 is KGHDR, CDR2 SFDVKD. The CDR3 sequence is CATMGRENYGYTF. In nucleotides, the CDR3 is TGTGCCACCATGGGCAGGGAGAACTATGGCTACACCTTC.

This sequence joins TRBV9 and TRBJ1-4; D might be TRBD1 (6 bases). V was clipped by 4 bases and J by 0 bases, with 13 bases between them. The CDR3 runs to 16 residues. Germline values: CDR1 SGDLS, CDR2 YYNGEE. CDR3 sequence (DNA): TGTGCCAGCAGCACGCGAGGGGGAACAACTAATGAAAAACTGTTTTTT. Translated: CASSTRGGTTNEKLFF.

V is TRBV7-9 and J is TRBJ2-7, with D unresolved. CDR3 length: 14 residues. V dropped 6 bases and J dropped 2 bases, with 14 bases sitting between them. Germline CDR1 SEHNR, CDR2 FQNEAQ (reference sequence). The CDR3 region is CASSLGLGTYEQYF. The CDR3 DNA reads TGTGCCAGCAGTCTTGGGTTAGGCACCTACGAGCAGTACTTC.

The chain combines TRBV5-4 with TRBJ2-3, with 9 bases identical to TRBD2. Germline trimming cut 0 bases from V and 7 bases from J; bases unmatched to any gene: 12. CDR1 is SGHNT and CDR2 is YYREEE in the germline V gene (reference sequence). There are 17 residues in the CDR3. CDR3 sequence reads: CASSLGPSGTPGNTQYF. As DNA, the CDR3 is TGTGCCAGCAGCTTGGGGCCTAGCGGGACACCCGGGAATACGCAGTATTTT.

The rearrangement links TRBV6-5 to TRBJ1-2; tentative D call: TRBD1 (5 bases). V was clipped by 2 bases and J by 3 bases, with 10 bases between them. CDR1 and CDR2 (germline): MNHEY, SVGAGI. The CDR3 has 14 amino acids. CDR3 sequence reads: CASSYAGTYYGYTF. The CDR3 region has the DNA TGTGCCAGCAGTTACGCAGGGACTTACTATGGCTACACCTTC.

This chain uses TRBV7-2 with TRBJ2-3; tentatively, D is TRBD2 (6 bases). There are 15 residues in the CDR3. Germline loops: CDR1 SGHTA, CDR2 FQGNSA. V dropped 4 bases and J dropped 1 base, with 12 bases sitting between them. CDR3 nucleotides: TGTGCCAGCAGCTCCCTAGCGCTTGGCACAGATACGCAGTATTTT. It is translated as CASSSLALGTDTQYF.

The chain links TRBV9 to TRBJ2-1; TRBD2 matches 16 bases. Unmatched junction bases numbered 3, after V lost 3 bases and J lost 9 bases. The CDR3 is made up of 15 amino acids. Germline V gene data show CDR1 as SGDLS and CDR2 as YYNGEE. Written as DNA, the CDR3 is TGTGCCAGCAGCGAGGGACTAGCGGGAGGGGGTGAGCAGTTCTTC. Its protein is CASSEGLAGGGEQFF.

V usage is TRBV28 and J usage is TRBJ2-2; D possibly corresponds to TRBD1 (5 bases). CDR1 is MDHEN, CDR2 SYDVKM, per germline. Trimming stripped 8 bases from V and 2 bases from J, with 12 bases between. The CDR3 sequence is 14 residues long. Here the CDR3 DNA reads TGTGCCAGCCTTCAGGGTGAAAACACCGGGGAGCTGTTTTTT. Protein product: CASLQGENTGELFF.

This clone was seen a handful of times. This CDR3 is CASSRQGAAEAFF. The CDR3 region has the DNA TGTGCCAGCAGCCGACAGGGGGCGGCTGAAGCTTTCTTT. This chain connects TRBV5-5 to TRBJ1-1, with 10 bases fitting TRBD1. The CDR3 consists of 13 residues. Germline V gene lookup returns CDR1 SGHKS and CDR2 YYEKEE (reference sequence). The V and J ends lost 4 bases and 6 bases, in that order; junction bases with no gene match: 3.

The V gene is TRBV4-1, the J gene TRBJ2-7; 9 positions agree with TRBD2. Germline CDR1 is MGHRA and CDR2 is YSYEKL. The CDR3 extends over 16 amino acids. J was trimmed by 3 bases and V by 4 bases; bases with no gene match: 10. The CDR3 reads CASSPYSGTSSYEQYF. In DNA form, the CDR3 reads TGCGCCAGCAGCCCCTACTCCGGGACTAGCAGCTACGAGCAGTACTTC.

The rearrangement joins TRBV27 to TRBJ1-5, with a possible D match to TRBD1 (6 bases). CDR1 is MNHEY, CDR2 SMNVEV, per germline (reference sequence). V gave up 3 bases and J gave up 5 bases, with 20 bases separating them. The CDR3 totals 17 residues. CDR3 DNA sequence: TGTGCCAGCAGTTTGTCCTCCGGGACATTTGGCTATCAGCCCCAGCATTTT. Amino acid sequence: CASSLSSGTFGYQPQHF.